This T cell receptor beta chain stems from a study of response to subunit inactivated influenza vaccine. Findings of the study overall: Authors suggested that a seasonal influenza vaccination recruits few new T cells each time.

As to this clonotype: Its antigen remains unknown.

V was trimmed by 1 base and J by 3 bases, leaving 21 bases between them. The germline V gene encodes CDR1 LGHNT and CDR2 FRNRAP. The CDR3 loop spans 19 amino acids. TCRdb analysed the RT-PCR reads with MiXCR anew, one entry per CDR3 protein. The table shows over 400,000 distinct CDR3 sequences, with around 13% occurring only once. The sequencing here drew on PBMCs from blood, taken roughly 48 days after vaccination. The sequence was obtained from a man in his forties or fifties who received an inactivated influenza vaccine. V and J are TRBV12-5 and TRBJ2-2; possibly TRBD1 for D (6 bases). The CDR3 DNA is TGTGCTAGTGGTTTGGCTAAGGTTGAGCCCGCAGGGGACACCGGGGAGCTGTTTTTT. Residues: CASGLAKVEPAGDTGELFF.